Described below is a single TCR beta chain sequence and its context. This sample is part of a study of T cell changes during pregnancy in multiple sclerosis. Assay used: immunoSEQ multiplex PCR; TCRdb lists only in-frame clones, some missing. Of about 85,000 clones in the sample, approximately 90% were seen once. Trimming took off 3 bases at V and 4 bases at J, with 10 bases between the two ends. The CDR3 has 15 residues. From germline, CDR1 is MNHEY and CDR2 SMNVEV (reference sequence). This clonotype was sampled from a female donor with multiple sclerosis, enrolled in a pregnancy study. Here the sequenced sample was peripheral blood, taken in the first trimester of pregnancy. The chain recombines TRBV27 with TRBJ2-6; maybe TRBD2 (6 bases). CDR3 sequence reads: CASSLVGRGANVLTF. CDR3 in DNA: TGTGCCAGCAGTTTGGTGGGGAGGGGGGCCAACGTCCTGACTTTC.